This T cell receptor (beta chain) is drawn from a study of immune characterization of retroperitoneal liposarcoma. A single record per CDR3 protein comes from TCRdb applying MiXCR to the PCR reads. The sample holds about 2,400 distinct CDR3 sequences, roughly 23% seen once. This clonotype occurred a few times. Losses at the gene ends were 0 bases for V and 8 bases for J; bases not matched to a gene: 9. Germline CDR1 is MNHEY and CDR2 is SVGAGI. The CDR3 sequence is 16 residues long. The chain joins TRBV6-5 to TRBJ2-1; 8 bases are a match to TRBD2. Source material: tumor tissue. The sequence came from a male donor with retroperitoneal liposarcoma. The CDR3 nucleotides read TGTGCCAGCAGTTACTCCCGGGGGGGCCCTGTTTATGAGCAGTTCTTC. Translation: CASSYSRGGPVYEQFF.